Presented here are 3 T cell receptor beta chains from one specimen sequenced in a study of response to subunit inactivated influenza vaccine. TCRdb re-called the RT-PCR reads with MiXCR, one entry per CDR3 protein. The sample has 550,000 to 650,000 distinct CDR3 sequences, 12% seen once. The input for sequencing was PBMCs from blood, taken on the day of vaccination. All receptors come from a man aged 50 to 59 who received an inactivated influenza vaccine.

This chain connects TRBV7-2 to TRBJ2-3; 8 bases are shared with TRBD1. Germline V gene lookup returns CDR1 SGHTA and CDR2 FQGNSA. The CDR3 is 15 amino acids. V was pared by 1 base and J by 5 bases, with 5 bases of the junction left unmatched. CDR3 bases: TGTGCCAGCAGCTTAGTCACAGGGGGTCAAGATACGCAGTATTTT. It encodes CASSLVTGGQDTQYF.

In its sample, this clonotype was seen once. The CDR3: CASSSPGHKSSYNEQFF. The CDR3 nucleotides read TGTGCCAGCAGTTCCCCGGGACATAAGAGCTCCTACAATGAGCAGTTCTTC. The V and J genes are TRBV6-5 and TRBJ2-1; the D gene is possibly TRBD1 (6 bases). Trimming removed 4 bases from V and 0 bases from J, with 16 bases in between. This CDR3 region has 17 residues. The germline V gene encodes CDR1 MNHEY and CDR2 SVGAGI.

This clonotype has more than one count but fewer than ten. CDR3 region: CASSSPPWDREQYF. The DNA of the CDR3 is TGTGCCAGCAGTTCTCCGCCCTGGGATCGGGAGCAGTACTTC. This rearrangement joins TRBV6-2 or TRBV6-3 to TRBJ2-7, with D unresolved. This CDR3 spans 14 amino acids. V was shortened by 4 bases and J by 7 bases, with 17 bases between the two germline ends. Germline V CDR1 and CDR2: MNHEY, SVGEGT.